A single sample gave rise to the 21 T cell receptor beta chains below, sequenced in a study of T-cell memory formation after mild COVID-19. TCRdb analysed the 5' RACE reads with MiXCR anew, one entry per CDR3 protein. This sample has just over 300,000 distinct CDR3 sequences, with just under 20% found just once. The sequenced material came from PBMCs or a T cell subset sorted from them (not recorded which). The receptors were gathered from a man aged 18 to 29 who had mild COVID-19 (a few samples of this study predate the infection). Cell type and time point are not known.

The chain uses TRBV6-5 and TRBJ1-2; TRBD1 agrees at 9 bases. V gave up 0 bases and J gave up 7 bases; unmatched junction bases: 0. CDR1 is MNHEY and CDR2 is SVGAGI in the germline V gene. The CDR3 is 13 residues long. CDR3 sequence (DNA): TGTGCCAGCAGTTACTCGACAGGGGGTGGCTACACCTTC. This codes for CASSYSTGGGYTF.

CDR3 in DNA: TGCGCCAGCAGCTTGGATGTAGGTGTGACCTATACGCAGTATTTT. Translation gives CASSLDVGVTYTQYF. The chain couples TRBV5-1 to TRBJ2-3; D remains unclear. The CDR3 contains 15 residues. The germline CDR1 and CDR2 sequences are SGHRS and YFSETQ. Trimming pared 0 bases from V and 7 bases from J, leaving 15 bases between.

The DNA for the CDR3 is TGTGCCAGCAGTGGCGAGTTAGAGTCCCAGCATTTT. It yields the protein CASSGELESQHF. The rearrangement uses TRBV2 and TRBJ1-5; D not resolved. CDR1 is SNHLY and CDR2 is FYNNEI in the germline V gene. With 4 bases removed from V and 11 bases from J, the gap between germline ends came to 12 bases. The CDR3 totals 12 residues.

This clonotype has ten or more counts. The chain is built from TRBV7-6 and TRBJ2-6, with D possibly called TRBD1 or TRBD2 (5 bases each). The CDR3 contains 16 residues. Trimming removed 4 bases from V and 10 bases from J, with 20 bases in between. The germline CDR1 and CDR2 sequences are SGHVS and FNYEAQ. CDR3 in amino acids: CASSSEAGPSVNVLTF. DNA for the CDR3: TGTGCCAGCAGCTCGGAGGCAGGGCCATCCGTTAACGTCCTGACTTTC. Complete variable domain (other parts from reference TRBV7-6 and TRBJ2-6): GAGVSQSPRYKVTKRGQDVALRCDPISGHVSLYWYRQALGQGPEFLTYFNYEAQQDKSGLPNDRFSAERPEGSISTLTIQRTEQRDSAMYRCASSSEAGPSVNVLTFGAGSRLTVL.

This clonotype was seen more than once but under ten times. The chain employs TRBV6-2 or TRBV6-3 and TRBJ2-1; D is uncertain. Germline V gives CDR1 MNHEY, CDR2 SVGEGT. Trimming removed 6 bases from V and 5 bases from J, with 11 bases in between. The CDR3 sequence is 13 residues long. The CDR3 DNA is TGTGCCAGCAGCGGTCGGGCACACAATGAGCAGTTCTTC. Protein sequence: CASSGRAHNEQFF.

The CDR3 DNA sequence: TGTGCCAGCAGCTCGACCGTTGGGGGGGACACAGATACGCAGTATTTT. Its translation is CASSSTVGGDTDTQYF. The rearrangement uses TRBV11-3 and TRBJ2-3; 7 positions agree with TRBD2. V trimming: 4 bases; J trimming: 2 bases; junction bases outside the gene matches: 9. The CDR3 is 16 residues long. Germline V lookup: CDR1 SGHNT, CDR2 YENEEA.

On this clonotype: Sequence at one end of the junction differs from germline and may be a read error. V gene TRBV7-7 combines with J gene TRBJ2-5; D is uncertain. Per germline, CDR1 SSHAT and CDR2 FNYEAQ (reference sequence). The CDR3 is 16 amino acids. The CDR3 coding sequence is TGTGCTAGCAGCTTAGGTGGATCCCCCCGGTGGGAGACCCAGTACTTC. Translated, it gives CASSLGGSPRWETQYF.

The CDR3 spells CSVPGLYTEAFF. The CDR3 region has the DNA TGCAGTGTTCCAGGGTTGTACACTGAAGCTTTCTTT. The chain uses TRBV20-1 and TRBJ1-1, with D possibly matching TRBD1 (5 bases). The CDR3 sequence is 12 residues long. CDR1 and CDR2 from the germline V gene are DFQATT and SNEGSKA (reference sequence). V was trimmed by 7 bases and J by 3 bases, leaving 12 bases between them.

The table lists this clonotype with a few counts. This chain links TRBV5-1 with TRBJ2-5; either TRBD1 or TRBD2 may supply D (5 bases each). Germline V CDR1 and CDR2: SGHRS, YFSETQ. The ends were cut back, 4 bases at V and 1 base at J, with 11 bases in the middle. The CDR3 has 14 amino acids. The chain's CDR3 is CASSPGAPQETQYF. Here the CDR3 DNA reads TGCGCCAGCAGCCCCGGGGCCCCCCAAGAGACCCAGTACTTC.

J is TRBJ2-7 and V is TRBV7-9; possible D gene TRBD2, 6 bases. Trimming removed 2 bases at V and 1 base at J, with 9 bases between. The V gene's germline CDR1 is SEHNR and CDR2 FQNEAQ (reference sequence). The CDR3 contains 14 residues. CDR3 protein: CASSLSRGSYEQYF. The CDR3 DNA reads TGTGCCAGCAGCTTATCCCGGGGGTCCTACGAGCAGTACTTC.

The chain links TRBV5-1 to TRBJ1-6, with a tentative D call TRBD1 (5 bases). The CDR3 is 16 residues long. V lost 0 bases and J 7 bases, leaving 14 bases between the germline ends. Germline CDR1 is SGHRS and CDR2 is YFSETQ. DNA of the CDR3: TGCGCCAGCAGCTTGGCGAGCCTTGGGGCGAATTCACCCCTCCACTTT. Amino acid sequence: CASSLASLGANSPLHF.

This clonotype was picked up a small number of times. The chain recombines TRBV12-3 or TRBV12-4 with TRBJ2-1; D unclear. The CDR3 extends over 8 amino acids. The CDR3 sequence: CEGNEQFF. For the CDR3, the DNA is TGTGAGGGCAATGAGCAGTTCTTC.

This clonotype was seen at least ten times. CDR3 loop: CASSLWQNEKLFF. In nucleotides, the CDR3 is TGTGCCAGCAGCTTATGGCAAAATGAAAAACTGTTTTTT. This rearrangement joins TRBV7-9 to TRBJ1-4; D unresolved. CDR3 length: 13 amino acids. The germline V and J ends were trimmed by 2 bases and 5 bases, with 6 bases remaining between them. Germline CDR1 is SEHNR and CDR2 is FQNEAQ (reference sequence).

This clonotype appeared a few times. The chain links TRBV24-1 to TRBJ2-3, with no clear D. Per the germline V gene, CDR1 is KGHDR and CDR2 is SFDVKD. Trimming shortened V by 6 bases and J by 4 bases, and 4 bases separated the two germline ends. This CDR3 contains 11 residues. The CDR3 here is CATSFADTQYF. CDR3 in DNA: TGTGCCACCAGTTTTGCAGATACGCAGTATTTT.

This clonotype was recorded at least ten times. The chain has TRBV18 and TRBJ2-3; D uncertain. V dropped 2 bases and J dropped 5 bases, with 2 bases sitting between them. Germline-derived CDR1 and CDR2 are KGHSH and LQKENI. The CDR3 runs 11 residues. This chain's CDR3 is CASSPEDTQYF. CDR3 bases: TGTGCCAGCTCACCAGAAGATACGCAGTATTTT.

This clonotype was observed a few times. This chain links TRBV5-1 with TRBJ2-7, with D possibly matching TRBD2 (5 bases). The germline gives CDR1 SGHRS, CDR2 YFSETQ. Deletions cut 0 bases from V and 2 bases from J, with 15 bases between. This CDR3 is 16 amino acids long. The CDR3 protein is CASSLAAGVDPYEQYF. As DNA, the CDR3 is TGCGCCAGCAGCTTGGCGGCGGGTGTGGACCCCTACGAGCAGTACTTC.

This clonotype was recorded a few times. J is TRBJ1-2 and V is TRBV7-8; no clear D gene. The CDR3 length is 16 residues. Germline-derived CDR1 and CDR2 are SGHVS and FQNEAQ. The V gene lost 1 base and the J gene lost 7 bases, with 19 bases spanning the gap. This CDR3 is CASSLEGRLLAGGYTF. As DNA, the CDR3 is TGTGCCAGCAGCTTAGAAGGTCGCCTACTGGCGGGTGGCTACACCTTC.

V usage is TRBV7-3 and J usage is TRBJ1-6; TRBD1 matches 7 bases. After removal of 5 bases from V and 7 bases from J, the junction contained 14 bases not matched to a gene. Germline V gene data show CDR1 as SGHTA and CDR2 as FQGTGA. CDR3 length: 17 residues. As DNA, the CDR3 is TGTGCCAGCAGCATAGGGGACCGGGACAGCGGAAATTCACCCCTCCACTTT. It specifies CASSIGDRDSGNSPLHF. The full variable domain, in which reference TRBV7-3 and TRBJ1-6 provide the parts outside the CDR3, is GAGVSQTPSNKVTEKGKYVELRCDPISGHTALYWYRQSLGQGPEFLIYFQGTGAADDSGLPNDRFFAVRPEGSVSTLKIQRTERGDSAVYLCASSIGDRDSGNSPLHFGNGTRLTVT.

This clonotype came up many times. The V and J genes are TRBV5-1 and TRBJ2-7; tentatively, D is TRBD1 or TRBD2 (5 bases each). The V gene's germline CDR1 is SGHRS and CDR2 YFSETQ. The CDR3 sequence is 15 residues long. Trimming shortened V by 0 bases and J by 2 bases, and 12 bases separated the two germline ends. CDR3 nucleotides: TGCGCCAGCAGCTTGGGAGGGGCGTGGGCCTACGAGCAGTACTTC. Amino acids: CASSLGGAWAYEQYF.

This clonotype was detected only a few times. This CDR3 reads CASSSYGTVYSNQPQHF. CDR3 coding DNA: TGTGCCAGCAGTTCCTACGGGACAGTTTATAGCAATCAGCCCCAGCATTTT. This chain joins TRBV28 and TRBJ1-5, with 7 nucleotides matching TRBD1. This CDR3 is 17 amino acids long. Germline loops: CDR1 MDHEN, CDR2 SYDVKM. Germline trimming cut 4 bases from V and 0 bases from J; bases unmatched to any gene: 9.

The chain couples TRBV15 to TRBJ1-3; TRBD1 matches at 8 bases. The V segment lost 5 bases and the J segment 0 bases; nucleotides outside the gene matches: 0. Germline CDR1 is LNHNV and CDR2 is YYDKDF (reference sequence). The CDR3 sequence is 14 residues long. The CDR3 nucleotides read TGTGCCACCAGCGGACAGGGCTCTGGAAACACCATATATTTT. Translating gives CATSGQGSGNTIYF.